This entry lists 24 T cell receptor beta chains sequenced from one sample in a study of blood T cell repertoires in COVID-19. Here immunoSEQ multiplex PCR was the method, and the copy in TCRdb shows in-frame clones only, minus some. Among 130,000 or so clones listed, 65% to 85% were seen once. Material: PBMCs or T cells enriched from blood (not recorded which). These receptors all stem from a woman in her thirties who had recovered from COVID-19.

This sequence joins TRBV3-1 (or the pseudogene TRBV3-2) and TRBJ2-2; tentative D call: TRBD2 (6 bases). The germline CDR1 and CDR2 sequences are LGHDT and YNNKEL (reference sequence). V was pared by 4 bases and J by 2 bases, with 14 bases between. The CDR3 contains 16 residues. CDR3 nucleotides: TGTGCCAGCAGCCCCTTATCGGGACTTAACACCGGGGAGCTGTTTTTT. It yields the protein CASSPLSGLNTGELFF.

The chain recombines TRBV5-1 with TRBJ1-1, with D perhaps matching TRBD1 (6 bases). This CDR3 is built from 13 residues. V was clipped by 4 bases and J by 6 bases, with 13 bases between them. CDR1 SGHRS and CDR2 YFSETQ come from the germline V gene. Written as DNA, the CDR3 is TGCGCCAGCAGCCGGGACAAAAGGGCTGAAGCTTTCTTT. Its protein is CASSRDKRAEAFF.

The V call is TRBV19, the J call TRBJ1-1, with a possible D match to TRBD1 (5 bases). The germline gives CDR1 LNHDA, CDR2 SQIVND (reference sequence). The CDR3 is made up of 13 amino acids. The V end lost 3 bases, the J end lost 3 bases, and 8 bases lay between the germline ends. CDR3 amino acids: CASSIRRDTEAFF. The CDR3 DNA reads as TGTGCCAGTAGTATTCGCAGGGACACTGAAGCTTTCTTT. The variable domain in full, with the rest retrieved from reference TRBV19 and TRBJ1-1, is DGGITQSPKYLFRKEGQNVTLSCEQNLNHDAMYWYRQDPGQGLRLIYYSQIVNDFQKGDIAEGYSVSREKKESFPLTVTSAQKNPTAFYLCASSIRRDTEAFFGQGTRLTVV.

This clone was counted a few times. V usage is TRBV9 and J usage is TRBJ2-1; D remains unclear. This CDR3 comprises 15 residues. The germline gives CDR1 SGDLS, CDR2 YYNGEE. V was pared by 0 bases and J by 2 bases, with 9 bases between. For the CDR3, the DNA is TGTGCCAGCAGCGTAGTTGTAGCCCCCTACAATGAGCAGTTCTTC. Amino acids: CASSVVVAPYNEQFF.

The chain has TRBV30 and TRBJ2-7, with D possibly TRBD1 on 6 matching bases. With 2 bases removed from V and 3 bases from J, the gap between germline ends came to 8 bases. Germline values: CDR1 GTSNPN, CDR2 SVGIG (reference sequence). The CDR3 sequence is 12 residues long. CDR3: CAWSKQGYEQYF. The CDR3 DNA reads as TGTGCCTGGAGTAAACAGGGCTACGAGCAGTACTTC. The full variable domain, in which reference TRBV30 and TRBJ2-7 provide the parts outside the CDR3, is SQTIHQWPATLVQPVGSPLSLECTVEGTSNPNLYWYRQAAGRGLQLLFYSVGIGQISSEVPQNLSASRPQDRQFILSSKKLLLSDSGFYLCAWSKQGYEQYFGPGTRLTVT.

The CDR3 DNA is TGTGCCAGCAGCTTTAAGAGGACTGGCTACAATGAGCAGTTCTTC. It is translated as CASSFKRTGYNEQFF. This rearrangement joins TRBV7-2 to TRBJ2-1, with a weak D call TRBD2 (5 bases). Germline CDR1 reads SGHTA; CDR2 reads FQGNSA. Trimming took off 3 bases at V and 3 bases at J, with 12 bases between the two ends. The CDR3 is 15 amino acids. Full variable domain (missing parts from reference TRBV7-2 and TRBJ2-1): GAGVSQSPSNKVTEKGKDVELRCDPISGHTALYWYRQSLGQGLEFLIYFQGNSAPDKSGLPSDRFSAERTGGSVSTLTIQRTQQEDSAVYLCASSFKRTGYNEQFFGPGTRLTVL.

The CDR3 region has the DNA TGTGCCAGCTCACCTGAGAGTATTGGGGGCGGTGAAAAACTGTTTTTT. Translated, it gives CASSPESIGGGEKLFF. The chain has TRBV18 and TRBJ1-4, with TRBD1 as a possible D gene (6 bases). V was pared by 3 bases and J by 7 bases, with 18 bases between. The CDR3 extends over 16 amino acids. CDR1 is KGHSH and CDR2 is LQKENI in the germline V gene.

The gene calls are TRBV4-3 and TRBJ2-2, with TRBD2 as a possible D gene (5 bases). The CDR3 has 13 amino acids. Trimming took off 4 bases at V and 4 bases at J, with 7 bases between the two ends. The germline V gene has CDR1 LGHNA and CDR2 YSLEER. DNA of the CDR3: TGCGCCAGCAGCCGAGCGGCCACCGGGGAGCTGTTTTTT. Translating gives CASSRAATGELFF.

V is TRBV2 and J is TRBJ2-1; TRBD2 aligns across 10 bases. There are 17 residues in the CDR3. From germline, CDR1 is SNHLY and CDR2 FYNNEI. The V gene end was trimmed by 3 bases and the J gene end by 8 bases; junction bases not matched to a gene: 13. The CDR3 DNA is TGTGCCAGCAGTGACGATACAAGCGGGAGGGCCGGAGATGAGCAGTTCTTC. This translates into CASSDDTSGRAGDEQFF.

This chain joins TRBV28 and TRBJ1-1; possibly TRBD1 for D (6 bases). Germline values: CDR1 MDHEN, CDR2 SYDVKM. V was trimmed by 10 bases and J by 6 bases, leaving 24 bases between them. This CDR3 spans 15 amino acids. In DNA, the CDR3 is TGTGCCACCGGGGGGCCGGGGGGAAGATTGTCTGAAGCTTTCTTT. This translates into CATGGPGGRLSEAFF.

The rearrangement uses TRBV9 and TRBJ1-2; tentative D call: TRBD1 (5 bases). The CDR3 length is 15 residues. V gave up 4 bases and J gave up 1 base, with 14 bases separating them. The germline V gene has CDR1 SGDLS and CDR2 YYNGEE. The CDR3 DNA follows: TGTGCCAGCAGCCCGGGGGGATCTTTTAACTATGGCTACACCTTC. Translating gives CASSPGGSFNYGYTF.

This CDR3 reads CASSQVAGSYGYTF. In DNA, the CDR3 is TGTGCCAGCAGCCAAGTGGCGGGGTCCTATGGCTACACCTTC. The chain uses TRBV14 and TRBJ1-2; no clear D. The germline gives CDR1 SGHDN, CDR2 FVKESK. Trimming pared 1 base from V and 4 bases from J, leaving 10 bases between. The CDR3 is made up of 14 amino acids.

The CDR3 nucleotides read TGCGCCAGCAGCCAACAATTAACAGGGATTGGCTACACCTTC. Its protein product is CASSQQLTGIGYTF. The V call is TRBV4-1, the J call TRBJ1-2; weak D call: TRBD1 (6 bases). The germline gives CDR1 MGHRA, CDR2 YSYEKL. This CDR3 is built from 14 residues. V lost 2 bases to trimming and J lost 7 bases, with 14 bases between them.

Only one count was recorded for this clone. The rearrangement uses TRBV24-1 and TRBJ2-2; D not certain. Trimming removed 6 bases from V and 6 bases from J, with 7 bases in between. Germline CDR1 and CDR2: KGHDR and SFDVKD. The CDR3 extends over 12 amino acids. CDR3 nucleotides: TGTGCCACCAGTATGTCCGCCGGGGAGCTGTTTTTT. It codes for CATSMSAGELFF.

V is TRBV7-9 and J is TRBJ1-1; 10 nucleotides align to TRBD1. V was pared by 5 bases and J by 11 bases, with 5 bases of the junction left unmatched. CDR1 is SEHNR, CDR2 FQNEAQ, per germline (reference sequence). This CDR3 spans 12 amino acids. The CDR3 nucleotides are TGTGCCAGCAGCGGGGGACAGGGGCGGGCTTTCTTT. Translating it yields CASSGGQGRAFF.

This clone was seen only a few times. The chain employs TRBV11-3 and TRBJ2-3; 9 bases fit TRBD2. V shed 3 bases and J 2 bases; nucleotides not matched to a gene: 12. Looked up from germline, CDR1 is SGHNT and CDR2 is YENEEA. This CDR3 is built from 18 residues. This CDR3 reads CASSLGSLAGGPTDTQYF. Written as DNA, the CDR3 is TGTGCCAGCAGCTTGGGCTCACTAGCGGGCGGCCCCACAGATACGCAGTATTTT.

The chain has TRBV6-2 or TRBV6-3 and TRBJ2-7; no definite D call. The germline V gene has CDR1 MNHEY and CDR2 SVGEGT. This CDR3 has 14 amino acids. The germline V and J ends were trimmed by 2 bases and 0 bases, with 8 bases remaining between them. CDR3 amino acids: CASSYAASSYEQYF. CDR3 sequence (DNA): TGTGCCAGCAGTTACGCGGCAAGCTCCTACGAGCAGTACTTC.

J is TRBJ2-1 and V is TRBV18; 10 bases are shared with TRBD2. The trim removed 5 bases at V and 5 bases at J, leaving 6 bases unmatched. The CDR3 spans 15 residues. Looked up from germline, CDR1 is KGHSH and CDR2 is LQKENI. Here the CDR3 reads CASSSLAGADNEQFF. CDR3 in DNA: TGTGCCAGCTCATCGCTAGCGGGAGCTGACAATGAGCAGTTCTTC.

The rearrangement links TRBV9 to TRBJ2-1; D gene ambiguous. The CDR3 length is 18 residues. Germline V gene sequence: CDR1 SGDLS, CDR2 YYNGEE. The V and J ends lost 0 bases and 2 bases respectively, with 18 bases between them. The CDR3, as DNA: TGTGCCAGCAGCGTAGGAGGTATGGCTCTCGAGGCCTACAATGAGCAGTTCTTC. It specifies CASSVGGMALEAYNEQFF.

The chain joins TRBV7-8 to TRBJ1-6; maybe TRBD1 (6 bases). Germline V gene lookup returns CDR1 SGHVS and CDR2 FQNEAQ. The CDR3 contains 14 residues. The V end lost 2 bases, the J end lost 7 bases, and 9 bases lay between the germline ends. As DNA, the CDR3 is TGTGCCAGCAGCTTAAACAGGGACAATTCACCCCTCCACTTT. This codes for CASSLNRDNSPLHF.

The V gene is TRBV12-3 or TRBV12-4, the J gene TRBJ2-7; maybe TRBD2 (5 bases). Trimming removed 5 bases from V and 2 bases from J, with 10 bases in between. The CDR3 has 13 amino acids. The DNA of the CDR3 is TGTGCCAGCAGTGATCGGGAAGCCTACGAGCAGTACTTC. Protein: CASSDREAYEQYF.

This rearrangement joins TRBV18 to TRBJ1-1; possibly TRBD1 for D (6 bases). In germline, CDR1 is KGHSH, CDR2 LQKENI. Deletions cut 3 bases from V and 4 bases from J, with 15 bases between. The CDR3 spans 15 residues. DNA of the CDR3: TGTGCCAGCTCACCTCGACAGGCCCCGGGCACTGAAGCTTTCTTT. Protein: CASSPRQAPGTEAFF.

The chain employs TRBV18 and TRBJ1-2; 8 bases fit TRBD1. This CDR3 contains 16 residues. J gave up 0 bases and V 3 bases, and 6 bases lay outside the gene matches. Looked up from germline, CDR1 is KGHSH and CDR2 is LQKENI. The CDR3 DNA reads as TGTGCCAGCTCACCCTTAGACAGGGGCACTAACTATGGCTACACCTTC. Translating gives CASSPLDRGTNYGYTF.

The chain employs TRBV20-1 and TRBJ2-3; tentative D call: TRBD1 (5 bases). The CDR3 spans 10 residues. Germline CDR1 is DFQATT and CDR2 is SNEGSKA (reference sequence). V shed 3 bases and J shed 11 bases, with 9 bases lying between them. Here the CDR3 DNA reads TGCAGTGCTAGGTCCAGGGAGCAGTATTTT. This translates into CSARSREQYF.